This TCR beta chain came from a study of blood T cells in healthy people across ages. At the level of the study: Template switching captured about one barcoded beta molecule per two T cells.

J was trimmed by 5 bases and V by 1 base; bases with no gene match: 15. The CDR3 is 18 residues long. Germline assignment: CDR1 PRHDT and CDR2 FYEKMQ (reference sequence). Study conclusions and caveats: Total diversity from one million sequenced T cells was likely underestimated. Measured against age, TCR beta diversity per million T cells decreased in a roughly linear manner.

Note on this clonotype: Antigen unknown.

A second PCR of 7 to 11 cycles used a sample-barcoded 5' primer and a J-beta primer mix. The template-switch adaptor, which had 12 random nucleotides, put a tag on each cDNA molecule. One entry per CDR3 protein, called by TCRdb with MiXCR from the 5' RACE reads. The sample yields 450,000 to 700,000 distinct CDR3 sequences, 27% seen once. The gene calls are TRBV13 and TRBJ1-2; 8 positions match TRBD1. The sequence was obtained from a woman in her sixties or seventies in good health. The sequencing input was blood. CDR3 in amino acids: CASSLVAAGGDGTYGYTF. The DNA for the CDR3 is TGTGCCAGCAGCTTAGTGGCCGCAGGGGGCGACGGGACATATGGCTACACCTTC.